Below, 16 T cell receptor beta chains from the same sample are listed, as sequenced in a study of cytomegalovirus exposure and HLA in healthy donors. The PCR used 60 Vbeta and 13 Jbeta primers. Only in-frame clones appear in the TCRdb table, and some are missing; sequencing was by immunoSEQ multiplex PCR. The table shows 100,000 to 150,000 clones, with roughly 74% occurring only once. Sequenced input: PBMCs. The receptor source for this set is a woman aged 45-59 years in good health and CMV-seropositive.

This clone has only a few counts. In DNA, the CDR3 is TGCGCCAGCAGCTTGACCGGGACTAGCGGGACTGAGCAGTTCTTC. Its protein is CASSLTGTSGTEQFF. The chain carries TRBV5-1 and TRBJ2-1, with 13 positions matching TRBD2. Per germline, CDR1 SGHRS and CDR2 YFSETQ. The CDR3 is made up of 15 amino acids. V was pared by 1 base and J by 9 bases, with 4 bases of the junction left unmatched.

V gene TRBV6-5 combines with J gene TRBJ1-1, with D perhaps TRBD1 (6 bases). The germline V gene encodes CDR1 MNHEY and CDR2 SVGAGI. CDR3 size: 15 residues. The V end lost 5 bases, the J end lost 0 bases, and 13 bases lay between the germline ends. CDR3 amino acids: CASSKPGQLNTEAFF. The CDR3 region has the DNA TGTGCCAGCAGTAAACCGGGACAACTGAACACTGAAGCTTTCTTT.

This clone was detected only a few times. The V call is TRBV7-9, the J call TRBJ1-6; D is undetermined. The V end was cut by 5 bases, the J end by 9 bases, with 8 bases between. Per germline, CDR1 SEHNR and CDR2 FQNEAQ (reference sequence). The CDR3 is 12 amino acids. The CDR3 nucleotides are TGTGCCAGCAGCCCCCCGCGTTCACCCCTCCACTTT. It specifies CASSPPRSPLHF.

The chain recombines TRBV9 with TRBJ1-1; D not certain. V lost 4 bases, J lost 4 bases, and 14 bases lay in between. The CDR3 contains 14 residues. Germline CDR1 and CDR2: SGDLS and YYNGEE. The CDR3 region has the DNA TGTGCCAGCAGCAGCCAAGGAGCGGGCACTGAAGCTTTCTTT. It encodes CASSSQGAGTEAFF.

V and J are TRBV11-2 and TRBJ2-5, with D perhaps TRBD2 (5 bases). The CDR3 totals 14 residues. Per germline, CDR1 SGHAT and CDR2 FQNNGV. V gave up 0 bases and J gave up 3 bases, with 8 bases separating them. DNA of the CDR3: TGTGCCAGCAGCTTAGATACCGGGGAAGAGACCCAGTACTTC. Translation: CASSLDTGEETQYF. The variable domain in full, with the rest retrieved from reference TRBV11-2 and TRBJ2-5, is EAGVAQSPRYKIIEKRQSVAFWCNPISGHATLYWYQQILGQGPKLLIQFQNNGVVDDSQLPKDRFSAERLKGVDSTLKIQPAKLEDSAVYLCASSLDTGEETQYFGPGTRLLVL.

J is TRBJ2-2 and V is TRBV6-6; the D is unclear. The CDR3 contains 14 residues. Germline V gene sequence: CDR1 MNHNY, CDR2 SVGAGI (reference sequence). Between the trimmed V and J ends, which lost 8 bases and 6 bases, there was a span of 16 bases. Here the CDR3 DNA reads TGTGCCAGCGCGCCGCAGGTTAGAGCCGGGGAGCTGTTTTTT. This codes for CASAPQVRAGELFF.

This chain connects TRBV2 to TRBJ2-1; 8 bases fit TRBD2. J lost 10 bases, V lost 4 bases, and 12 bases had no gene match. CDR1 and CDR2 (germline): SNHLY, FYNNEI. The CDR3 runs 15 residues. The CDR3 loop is CASSVSGAPSKEQFF. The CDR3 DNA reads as TGTGCCAGCAGTGTTAGCGGGGCCCCGAGTAAGGAGCAGTTCTTC. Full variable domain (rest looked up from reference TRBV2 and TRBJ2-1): EPEVTQTPSHQVTQMGQEVILRCVPISNHLYFYWYRQILGQKVEFLVSFYNNEISEKSEIFDDQFSVERPDGSNFTLKIRSTKLEDSAMYFCASSVSGAPSKEQFFGPGTRLTVL.

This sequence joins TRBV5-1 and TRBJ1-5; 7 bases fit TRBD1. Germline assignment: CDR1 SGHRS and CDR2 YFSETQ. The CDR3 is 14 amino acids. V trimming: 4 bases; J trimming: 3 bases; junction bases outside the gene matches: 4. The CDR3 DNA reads TGCGCCAGCAGCCCGGGACAGCCCAATCAGCCCCAGCATTTT. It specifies CASSPGQPNQPQHF.

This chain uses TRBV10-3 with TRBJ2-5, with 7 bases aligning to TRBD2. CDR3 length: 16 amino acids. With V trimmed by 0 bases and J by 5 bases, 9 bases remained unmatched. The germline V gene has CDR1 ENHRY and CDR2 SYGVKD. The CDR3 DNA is TGTGCCATCAGTGAGTCCCTCGCAGCGGGGAGGGAGACCCAGTACTTC. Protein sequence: CAISESLAAGRETQYF.

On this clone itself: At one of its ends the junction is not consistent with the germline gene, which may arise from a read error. The CDR3 reads CSSSLAPGMNQPQHF. CDR3 DNA: TGTTCCAGCAGCTTGGCGCCGGGAATGAATCAGCCCCAGCATTTT. V is TRBV5-4 and J is TRBJ1-5, with D unclear. Germline values: CDR1 SGHNT, CDR2 YYREEE (reference sequence). The CDR3 extends over 15 amino acids.

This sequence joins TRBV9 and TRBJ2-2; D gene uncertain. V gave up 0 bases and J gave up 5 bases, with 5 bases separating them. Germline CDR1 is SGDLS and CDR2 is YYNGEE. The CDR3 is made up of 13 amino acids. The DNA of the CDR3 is TGTGCCAGCAGCGTAGCAGTTACCGGGGAGCTGTTTTTT. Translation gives CASSVAVTGELFF.

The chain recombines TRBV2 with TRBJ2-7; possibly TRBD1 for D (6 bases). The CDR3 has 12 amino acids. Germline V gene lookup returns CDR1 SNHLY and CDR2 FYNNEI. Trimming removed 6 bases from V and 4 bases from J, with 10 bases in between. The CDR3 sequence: CASRQGAYEQYF. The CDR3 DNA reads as TGTGCCAGCAGACAGGGAGCGTACGAGCAGTACTTC. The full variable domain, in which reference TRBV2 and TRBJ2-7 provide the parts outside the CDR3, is EPEVTQTPSHQVTQMGQEVILRCVPISNHLYFYWYRQILGQKVEFLVSFYNNEISEKSEIFDDQFSVERPDGSNFTLKIRSTKLEDSAMYFCASRQGAYEQYFGPGTRLTVT.

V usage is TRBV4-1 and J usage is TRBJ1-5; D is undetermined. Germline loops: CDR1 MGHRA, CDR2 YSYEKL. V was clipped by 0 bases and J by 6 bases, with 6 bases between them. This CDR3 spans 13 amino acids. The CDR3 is CASSQDPSQPQHF. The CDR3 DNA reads TGCGCCAGCAGCCAAGATCCGTCTCAGCCCCAGCATTTT.

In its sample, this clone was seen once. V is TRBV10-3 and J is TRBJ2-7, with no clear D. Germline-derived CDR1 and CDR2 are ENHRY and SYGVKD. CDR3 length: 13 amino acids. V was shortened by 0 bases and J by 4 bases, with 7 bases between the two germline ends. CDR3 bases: TGTGCCATCAGTGAGTCGACTCGGTACGAGCAGTACTTC. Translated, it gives CAISESTRYEQYF.

The CDR3 here is CASSLTSSRGETQYF. DNA of the CDR3: TGTGCCAGCAGCTTAACATCTAGCAGAGGAGAGACCCAGTACTTC. The rearrangement uses TRBV7-2 and TRBJ2-5, with D perhaps TRBD2 (5 bases). CDR3 length: 15 amino acids. The V end was cut by 2 bases, the J end by 4 bases, with 14 bases between. Germline V gene lookup returns CDR1 SGHTA and CDR2 FQGNSA.

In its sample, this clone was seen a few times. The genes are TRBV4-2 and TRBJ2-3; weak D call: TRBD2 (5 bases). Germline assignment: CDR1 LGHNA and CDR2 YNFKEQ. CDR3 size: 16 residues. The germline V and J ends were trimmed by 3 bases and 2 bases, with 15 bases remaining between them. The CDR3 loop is CASSQGSERATDTQYF. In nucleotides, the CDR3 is TGTGCCAGCAGCCAGGGTAGCGAGAGAGCCACAGATACGCAGTATTTT.